The clone carrying this T cell receptor (beta chain) was observed a handful of times. The target antigen is unknown. This sample is part of a study of blood T cells in healthy people across ages. Overall study: With template switching, about one barcoded beta molecule was captured per two T cells. Study outcomes and limitations: Estimated diversity across one million T cells was deemed an underestimate.

The use of a sample-barcoded 5' primer and a J-beta primer mix characterized a second PCR of roughly 6 to 11 cycles. TCRdb independently ran MiXCR on the 5' RACE reads; one entry per CDR3 protein. Of 1.5 million to 2 million distinct CDR3 sequences in the sample, 30% to 40% were seen once. CDR1 and CDR2 from the germline V gene are SGHRS and YFSETQ. This CDR3 is 14 amino acids long. Trimming pared 0 bases from V and 5 bases from J, leaving 9 bases between. Healthy Caucasian individuals from Russia aged about 6 to 90 were enrolled as donors. Per sample, a minimum of 6.5 million PBMCs were isolated. The clonotype originates from a woman in her 30s in good health. Sequencing input: blood. The V and J genes are TRBV5-1 and TRBJ2-1, with D maybe TRBD1 (5 bases). The CDR3 is CASSLGQLNNEQFF. The CDR3 DNA follows: TGCGCCAGCAGCTTGGGACAGTTAAACAATGAGCAGTTCTTC.